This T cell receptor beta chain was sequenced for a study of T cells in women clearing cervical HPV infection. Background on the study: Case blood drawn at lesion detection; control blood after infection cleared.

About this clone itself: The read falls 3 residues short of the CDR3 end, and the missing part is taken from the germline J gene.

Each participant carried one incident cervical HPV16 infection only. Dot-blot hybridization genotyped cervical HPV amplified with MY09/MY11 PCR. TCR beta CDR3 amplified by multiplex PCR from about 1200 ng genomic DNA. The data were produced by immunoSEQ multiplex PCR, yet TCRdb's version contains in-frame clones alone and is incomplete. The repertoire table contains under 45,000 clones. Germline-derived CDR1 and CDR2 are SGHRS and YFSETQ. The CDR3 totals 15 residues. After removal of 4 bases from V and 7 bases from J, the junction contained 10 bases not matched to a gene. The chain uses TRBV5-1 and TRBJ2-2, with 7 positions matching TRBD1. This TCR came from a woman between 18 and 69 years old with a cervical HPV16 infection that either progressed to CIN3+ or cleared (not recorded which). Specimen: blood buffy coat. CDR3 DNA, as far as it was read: TGCGCCAGCAGCCCCCGACAGGGCGCCGGCGGGGAG. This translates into CASSPRQGAGGE. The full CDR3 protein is CASSPRQGAGGELFF.